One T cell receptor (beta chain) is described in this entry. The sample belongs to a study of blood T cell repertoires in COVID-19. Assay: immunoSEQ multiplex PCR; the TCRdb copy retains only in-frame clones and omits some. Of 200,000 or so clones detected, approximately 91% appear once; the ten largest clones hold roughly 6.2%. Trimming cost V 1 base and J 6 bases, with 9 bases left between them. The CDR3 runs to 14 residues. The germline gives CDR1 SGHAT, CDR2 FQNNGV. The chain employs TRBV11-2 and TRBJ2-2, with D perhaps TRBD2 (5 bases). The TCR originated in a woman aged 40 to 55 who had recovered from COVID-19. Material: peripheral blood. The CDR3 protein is CASSLVAGPGELFF. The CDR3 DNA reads TGTGCCAGCAGCTTAGTCGCGGGTCCCGGGGAGCTGTTTTTT.